These T cell receptor beta chains were read from a single sample in a study of T cell repertoires in cytomegalovirus infection. No antigens are known for them. In TCRdb, the reads were re-called with MiXCR into one record per CDR3 protein. The profile shows approximately 110,000 distinct CDR3 sequences, around 10% of them singletons. Sequenced input: PBMCs, sequenced either directly or after in vitro stimulation (not recorded which). These receptors were collected from a human donor in good health (CMV status not recorded). Some clones in this sample may be carry-over from other donors' samples. The CDR3 runs from the conserved cysteine through the conserved F or W. The order of the fields is D gene, clone size, J gene, V gene, CDR3 protein, CDR3 DNA. The D gene is left open where the match is weak. Clone size is stated in some rows and not others, as once, few, many or a class when expanded.

d_gene: .
abundance: few
j_gene: TRBJ2-1
v_gene: TRBV7-9
CDR3aa: CASSITSSVGNEQFF
CDR3nt: TGTGCCAGCAGCATTACAAGTTCCGTTGGGAATGAGCAGTTCTTC

d_gene: .
abundance: .
j_gene: TRBJ1-2
v_gene: TRBV5-6
CDR3aa: CASSFSGYNGYTF
CDR3nt: TGTGCCAGCAGCTTTTCAGGGTACAATGGCTACACCTTC

d_gene: TRBD1
abundance: many
j_gene: TRBJ2-7
v_gene: TRBV19
CDR3aa: CASTLSGTGSSYEQYF
CDR3nt: TGTGCCAGTACCCTATCCGGGACAGGGAGCTCCTACGAGCAGTACTTC

d_gene: .
abundance: many
j_gene: TRBJ1-3
v_gene: TRBV6-1
CDR3aa: CASSVENYSGNTIYF
CDR3nt: TGTGCCAGCAGTGTAGAGAACTACTCTGGAAACACCATATATTTT

d_gene: .
abundance: many
j_gene: TRBJ2-5
v_gene: TRBV7-6
CDR3aa: CASSFSGPQETQYF
CDR3nt: TGTGCCAGCAGCTTTTCAGGGCCCCAAGAGACCCAGTACTTC

d_gene: .
abundance: many
j_gene: TRBJ1-5
v_gene: TRBV18
CDR3aa: CASSHSRDQPQHF
CDR3nt: TGTGCCAGCTCACACAGCAGGGATCAGCCCCAGCATTTT

d_gene: .
abundance: .
j_gene: TRBJ1-5
v_gene: TRBV19
CDR3aa: CASSRGVNQPQHF
CDR3nt: TGTGCCAGTAGTAGGGGGGTCAATCAGCCCCAGCATTTT

d_gene: .
abundance: many
j_gene: TRBJ2-2
v_gene: TRBV7-2
CDR3aa: CASLFSGGGELFF
CDR3nt: TGTGCCAGCTTGTTTAGCGGTGGCGGGGAGCTGTTTTTT

d_gene: TRBD1
abundance: many
j_gene: TRBJ1-5
v_gene: TRBV7-6
CDR3aa: CASSTGTGVSNQPQHF
CDR3nt: TGTGCCAGCAGCACAGGGACAGGGGTTAGCAATCAGCCCCAGCATTTT

d_gene: .
abundance: .
j_gene: TRBJ2-2
v_gene: TRBV18
CDR3aa: CASSIEGNTGELFF
CDR3nt: TGTGCCAGCTCAATTGAGGGGAACACCGGGGAGCTGTTTTTT

d_gene: .
abundance: .
j_gene: TRBJ1-1
v_gene: TRBV29-1
CDR3aa: CSESGGGEAFF
CDR3nt: TGCAGCGAATCCGGGGGCGGTGAAGCTTTCTTT

d_gene: .
abundance: .
j_gene: TRBJ2-7
v_gene: TRBV19
CDR3aa: CASSISLARGSYEQYF
CDR3nt: TGTGCCAGTAGTATCAGTCTAGCGAGGGGGTCCTACGAGCAGTACTTC

d_gene: .
abundance: .
j_gene: TRBJ2-7
v_gene: TRBV29-1
CDR3aa: CSVVTGPYERYF
CDR3nt: TGCAGCGTTGTCACAGGACCCTACGAGCGGTACTTC

d_gene: TRBD2
abundance: many
j_gene: TRBJ2-2
v_gene: TRBV25-1
CDR3aa: CATAGLGATGELFF
CDR3nt: TGTGCCACCGCGGGACTAGGAGCGACCGGGGAGCTGTTTTTT

d_gene: .
abundance: .
j_gene: TRBJ2-5
v_gene: TRBV5-4
CDR3aa: CASSLGTTLQETQYF
CDR3nt: TGTGCCAGCAGCCTAGGGACCACTCTACAAGAGACCCAGTACTTC

d_gene: .
abundance: few
j_gene: TRBJ1-1
v_gene: TRBV20-1
CDR3aa: CSPKSWSEAFF
CDR3nt: TGCAGTCCTAAAAGCTGGTCTGAAGCTTTCTTT

d_gene: TRBD2
abundance: .
j_gene: TRBJ2-2
v_gene: TRBV7-6
CDR3aa: CATTGLADTGELFF
CDR3nt: TGTGCCACGACCGGACTAGCGGACACCGGGGAGCTGTTTTTT

d_gene: .
abundance: many
j_gene: TRBJ2-1
v_gene: TRBV7-8
CDR3aa: CASSLAPSLLGNEQFF
CDR3nt: TGTGCCAGCAGCTTAGCCCCTAGCCTGCTAGGCAATGAGCAGTTCTTC

d_gene: .
abundance: .
j_gene: TRBJ1-4
v_gene: TRBV7-2
CDR3aa: CASSLAGARGEKLFF
CDR3nt: TGTGCCAGCAGCTTAGCCGGGGCTCGCGGTGAAAAACTGTTTTTT

d_gene: .
abundance: .
j_gene: TRBJ2-6
v_gene: TRBV7-6
CDR3aa: CASSTGTVSGANVLTF
CDR3nt: TGTGCCAGCAGCACGGGGACCGTCTCTGGGGCCAACGTCCTGACTTTC

d_gene: .
abundance: .
j_gene: TRBJ1-2
v_gene: TRBV12-3/TRBV12-4
CDR3aa: CASTRRDFGYTF
CDR3nt: TGTGCCAGCACCCGTAGGGATTTTGGCTACACCTTC

d_gene: .
abundance: .
j_gene: TRBJ1-2
v_gene: TRBV4-1
CDR3aa: CASSQRKGEGIYGYTF
CDR3nt: TGCGCCAGCAGCCAGCGGAAAGGGGAGGGGATCTACGGCTACACCTTC

d_gene: .
abundance: many
j_gene: TRBJ1-2
v_gene: TRBV7-2
CDR3aa: CASSPQGPGTNYGYTF
CDR3nt: TGTGCCAGCAGTCCCCAAGGCCCGGGTACTAACTATGGCTACACCTTC

d_gene: TRBD1
abundance: many
j_gene: TRBJ1-1
v_gene: TRBV7-2
CDR3aa: CASGDRQGHTEAFF
CDR3nt: TGTGCCAGCGGGGATAGACAGGGCCACACTGAAGCTTTCTTT

d_gene: .
abundance: many
j_gene: TRBJ1-2
v_gene: TRBV5-5
CDR3aa: CASSLDQDYGYTF
CDR3nt: TGTGCCAGCAGCTTGGATCAGGACTATGGCTACACCTTC

d_gene: .
abundance: .
j_gene: TRBJ2-1
v_gene: TRBV19
CDR3aa: CASSIGLAGTYNEQFF
CDR3nt: TGTGCCAGTAGTATAGGATTAGCCGGGACCTACAATGAGCAGTTCTTC

d_gene: .
abundance: few
j_gene: TRBJ2-3
v_gene: TRBV4-2
CDR3aa: CASSQEAGDTQYF
CDR3nt: TGTGCCAGCAGCCAAGAGGCCGGAGATACGCAGTATTTT

d_gene: TRBD1
abundance: few
j_gene: TRBJ1-1
v_gene: TRBV6-5
CDR3aa: CASSRDRVIAEAFF
CDR3nt: TGTGCCAGCAGCCGGGACAGGGTGATCGCTGAAGCTTTCTTT

d_gene: TRBD1
abundance: many
j_gene: TRBJ1-4
v_gene: TRBV4-1
CDR3aa: CASSQVDRANEKLFF
CDR3nt: TGCGCCAGCAGCCAAGTCGACAGGGCTAATGAAAAACTGTTTTTT

d_gene: .
abundance: .
j_gene: TRBJ2-5
v_gene: TRBV7-4
CDR3aa: CASSLVDLARETQYF
CDR3nt: TGTGCCAGCAGCTTAGTCGACTTAGCGAGGGAGACCCAGTACTTC

d_gene: .
abundance: .
j_gene: TRBJ2-5
v_gene: TRBV24-1
CDR3aa: CATSDLRTDPPGTQYF
CDR3nt: TGTGCCACCAGTGACCTCCGGACAGATCCCCCGGGAACCCAGTACTTC

d_gene: TRBD2
abundance: many
j_gene: TRBJ2-1
v_gene: TRBV7-2
CDR3aa: CASRKQGLAGTGEQFF
CDR3nt: TGTGCCAGCAGGAAACAGGGACTAGCGGGAACGGGTGAGCAGTTCTTC

d_gene: .
abundance: .
j_gene: TRBJ2-1
v_gene: TRBV27
CDR3aa: CASSLSGPYNEQFF
CDR3nt: TGTGCCAGCAGTTTATCGGGACCCTACAATGAGCAGTTCTTC

d_gene: .
abundance: few
j_gene: TRBJ1-1
v_gene: TRBV6-5
CDR3aa: CASSYGGLDTEAFF
CDR3nt: TGTGCCAGCAGTTACGGGGGGCTGGACACTGAAGCTTTCTTT

d_gene: .
abundance: many
j_gene: TRBJ2-5
v_gene: TRBV5-1
CDR3aa: CASSSWLEETQYF
CDR3nt: TGCGCCAGCAGCTCGTGGTTGGAGGAGACCCAGTACTTC

d_gene: .
abundance: .
j_gene: TRBJ2-5
v_gene: TRBV7-9
CDR3aa: CASSWKGIGETQYF
CDR3nt: TGTGCCAGCAGCTGGAAGGGAATTGGGGAGACCCAGTACTTC

d_gene: TRBD1
abundance: many
j_gene: TRBJ1-2
v_gene: TRBV10-2
CDR3aa: CASNPGQGANYGYTF
CDR3nt: TGCGCCAGCAACCCGGGACAGGGGGCTAACTATGGCTACACCTTC

d_gene: .
abundance: few
j_gene: TRBJ2-5
v_gene: TRBV10-3
CDR3aa: CAISESFRETQYF
CDR3nt: TGTGCCATCAGTGAGTCGTTTAGGGAGACCCAGTACTTC

d_gene: .
abundance: many
j_gene: TRBJ2-5
v_gene: TRBV7-7
CDR3aa: CASSFAGRETQYF
CDR3nt: TGTGCTAGCAGCTTTGCAGGGCGAGAGACCCAGTACTTC